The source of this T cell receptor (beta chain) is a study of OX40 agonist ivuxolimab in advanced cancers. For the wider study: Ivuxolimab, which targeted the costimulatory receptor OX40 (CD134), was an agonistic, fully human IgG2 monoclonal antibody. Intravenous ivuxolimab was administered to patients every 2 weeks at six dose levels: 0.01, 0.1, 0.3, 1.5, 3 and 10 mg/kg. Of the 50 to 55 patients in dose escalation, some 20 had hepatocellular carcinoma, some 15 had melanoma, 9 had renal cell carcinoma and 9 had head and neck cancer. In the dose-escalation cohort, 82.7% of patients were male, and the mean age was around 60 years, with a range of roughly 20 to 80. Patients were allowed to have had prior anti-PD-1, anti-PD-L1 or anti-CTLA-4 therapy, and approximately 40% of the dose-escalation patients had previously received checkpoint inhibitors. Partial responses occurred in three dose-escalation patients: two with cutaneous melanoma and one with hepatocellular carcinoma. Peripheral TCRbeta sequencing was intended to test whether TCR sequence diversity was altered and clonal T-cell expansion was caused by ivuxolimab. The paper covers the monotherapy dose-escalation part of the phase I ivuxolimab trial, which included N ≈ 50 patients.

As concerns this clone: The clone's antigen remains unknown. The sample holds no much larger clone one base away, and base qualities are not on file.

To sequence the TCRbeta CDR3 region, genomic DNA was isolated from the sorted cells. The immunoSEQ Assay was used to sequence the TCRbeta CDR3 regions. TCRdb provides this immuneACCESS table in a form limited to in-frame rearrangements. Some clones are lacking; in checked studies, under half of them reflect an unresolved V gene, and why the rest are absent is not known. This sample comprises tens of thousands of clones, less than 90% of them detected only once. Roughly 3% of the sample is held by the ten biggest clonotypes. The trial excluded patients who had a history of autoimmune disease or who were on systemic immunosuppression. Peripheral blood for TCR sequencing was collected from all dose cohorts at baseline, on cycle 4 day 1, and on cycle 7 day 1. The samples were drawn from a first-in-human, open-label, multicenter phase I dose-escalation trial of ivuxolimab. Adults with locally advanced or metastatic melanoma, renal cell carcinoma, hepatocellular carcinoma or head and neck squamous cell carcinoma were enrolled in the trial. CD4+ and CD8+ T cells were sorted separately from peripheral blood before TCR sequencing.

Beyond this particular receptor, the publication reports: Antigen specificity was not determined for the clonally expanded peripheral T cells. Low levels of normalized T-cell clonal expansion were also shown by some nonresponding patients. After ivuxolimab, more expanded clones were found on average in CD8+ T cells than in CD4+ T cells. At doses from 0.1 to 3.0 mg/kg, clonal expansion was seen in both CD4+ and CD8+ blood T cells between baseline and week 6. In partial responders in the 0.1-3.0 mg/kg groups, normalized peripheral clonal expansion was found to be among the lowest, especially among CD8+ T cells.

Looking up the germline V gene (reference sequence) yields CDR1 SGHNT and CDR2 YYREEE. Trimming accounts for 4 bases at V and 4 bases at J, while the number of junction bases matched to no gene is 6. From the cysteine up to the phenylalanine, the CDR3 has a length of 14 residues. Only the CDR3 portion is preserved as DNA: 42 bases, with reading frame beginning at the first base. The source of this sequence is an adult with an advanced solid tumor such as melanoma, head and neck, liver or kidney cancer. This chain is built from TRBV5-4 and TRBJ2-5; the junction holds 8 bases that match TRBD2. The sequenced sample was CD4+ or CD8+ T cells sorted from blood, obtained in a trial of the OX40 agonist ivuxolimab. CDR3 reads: CASSPGLAGETQYF. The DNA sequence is TGTGCCAGCAGCCCAGGACTAGCAGGAGAGACCCAGTACTTC.